The 26 T cell receptor beta chains in this list originate from one sample, sequenced in a study of CD8+CD57+ T cells in acquired aplastic anemia. Using genomic DNA as the template, TCR beta VDJ and CDR3 profiling was carried out. TCRdb recomputed calls from the reads with MiXCR, one row per CDR3 protein. The sample includes 200,000 to 250,000 distinct CDR3 sequences, 30% to 35% seen only once; the top ten take 0.9% to 1.2%. What was sequenced was sorted CD4+, CD8+, or CD8+CD57+ T cells (not recorded which) from PBMCs. These receptors all stem from a human donor in good health, serving as a control.

The chain uses TRBV18 and TRBJ1-2; 7 bases match TRBD1. The J segment lost 4 bases and the V segment lost 2 bases, leaving 7 bases of the junction unmatched. Germline loops: CDR1 KGHSH, CDR2 LQKENI. The CDR3 spans 15 residues. CDR3 region: CASSPGDSIVYGYTF. As DNA, the CDR3 is TGTGCCAGCTCACCAGGGGACAGTATTGTCTATGGCTACACCTTC. The complete variable domain, with remaining parts taken from reference TRBV18 and TRBJ1-2, reads NAGVMQNPRHLVRRRGQEARLRCSPMKGHSHVYWYRQLPEEGLKFMVYLQKENIIDESGMPKERFSAEFPKEGPSILRIQQVVRGDSAAYFCASSPGDSIVYGYTFGSGTRLTVV.

The chain couples TRBV11-2 to TRBJ2-7; D remains ambiguous. Looked up from germline, CDR1 is SGHAT and CDR2 is FQNNGV. The CDR3 runs to 16 residues. The V gene lost 5 bases and the J gene lost 0 bases, with 17 bases spanning the gap. CDR3 protein: CASSPFLDTPSYEQYF. For the CDR3, the DNA is TGTGCCAGCAGCCCATTCCTTGACACTCCCTCCTACGAGCAGTACTTC.

This clonotype showed up many times. The chain employs TRBV12-3 or TRBV12-4 and TRBJ1-1, with D perhaps TRBD1 (6 bases). The CDR3 consists of 13 residues. Trimming pared 10 bases from V and 5 bases from J, leaving 17 bases between. The CDR3 DNA sequence: TGTGCCACCATCAGGGGCTTTGGGACTGAAGCTTTCTTT. This codes for CATIRGFGTEAFF.

About this clonotype: A single base separates this from a much larger clone, so it may be a read error. The chain has TRBV10-3 and TRBJ1-1; D perhaps matches TRBD1 (5 bases). Germline V gene sequence: CDR1 ENHRY, CDR2 SYGVKD. The CDR3 is 13 amino acids. The CDR3 spells CASSRTSNTEAFF. DNA for the CDR3: TGTGCCAGCAGTCGGACATCGAACACTGAAGCTTTCTTT.

The genes are TRBV2 and TRBJ2-3; 11 bases are a match to TRBD2. The CDR3 is 15 amino acids. J was trimmed by 5 bases and V by 4 bases; bases with no gene match: 5. From germline, CDR1 is SNHLY and CDR2 FYNNEI. The CDR3 DNA reads TGTGCCAGCAGTGGTGGACTAGCGGGCGGAGATACGCAGTATTTT. It specifies CASSGGLAGGDTQYF.

The CDR3 protein is CASSLEVLRNQPQHF. The CDR3 nucleotides read TGTGCCAGCAGCTTGGAGGTCTTGCGCAATCAGCCCCAGCATTTT. This sequence joins TRBV5-5 and TRBJ1-5, with D unresolved. The V gene lost 0 bases and the J gene lost 2 bases, with 9 bases spanning the gap. The CDR3 covers 15 residues. CDR1 and CDR2 (germline): SGHKS, YYEKEE (reference sequence).

This clonotype appeared many times. One junction end does not reproduce the germline sequence, and a read error may be involved. The gene calls are TRBV12-3 or TRBV12-4 and TRBJ1-1, with D maybe TRBD1 (5 bases). The CDR3 contains 14 residues. The CDR3 region is CASSLAGGDTEAFF. CDR3 coding DNA: TGTGCCAGCAGCTTAGCCGGAGGGGACACTGAAGCTTTCTTT.

This chain links TRBV30 with TRBJ1-1, with 8 bases fitting TRBD1. CDR1 is GTSNPN and CDR2 is SVGIG in the germline V gene (reference sequence). The J segment lost 3 bases and the V segment lost 4 bases, leaving 4 bases of the junction unmatched. This CDR3 region has 13 residues. Written as DNA, the CDR3 is TGTGCCTGGACAGGGGGCAGAGACACTGAAGCTTTCTTT. Amino acid sequence: CAWTGGRDTEAFF.

This clonotype occurred many times. This sequence joins TRBV7-9 and TRBJ2-7; a weak D match, TRBD2 (6 bases). Per germline, CDR1 SEHNR and CDR2 FQNEAQ (reference sequence). V lost 8 bases and J lost 5, with 22 bases in between. The CDR3 sequence is 15 residues long. CDR3 sequence (DNA): TGTGCCAGCGGGCCCTGGGGGGTGGTTTTCAACGAGCAGTACTTC. Its protein product is CASGPWGVVFNEQYF.

This chain connects TRBV2 to TRBJ2-3; the D gene could be TRBD1 or TRBD2 (6 bases each). Germline CDR1 is SNHLY and CDR2 is FYNNEI. The CDR3 contains 15 residues. The germline V and J ends were trimmed by 4 bases and 0 bases, with 11 bases remaining between them. In DNA form, the CDR3 reads TGTGCCAGCAGTGGGGGGGCGTATAGCACAGATACGCAGTATTTT. This translates into CASSGGAYSTDTQYF.

The rearrangement links TRBV3-1 to TRBJ2-1, with 9 bases lining up with TRBD2. Per germline, CDR1 LGHDT and CDR2 YNNKEL (reference sequence). CDR3 size: 15 residues. V dropped 1 base and J dropped 8; count of bases not matched to a gene: 6. CDR3 region: CASSQAASGVYEQFF. The DNA for the CDR3 is TGTGCCAGCAGCCAAGCAGCTAGCGGGGTATATGAGCAGTTCTTC.

This clonotype was seen many times. V gene TRBV19 combines with J gene TRBJ2-2, with 9 nucleotides matching TRBD1. This CDR3 region has 15 residues. Trimming at V came to 8 bases and at J to 5 bases, leaving 9 bases not matched to a gene. CDR1 is LNHDA, CDR2 SQIVND, per germline (reference sequence). The CDR3 loop reads CASLRDRASTGELFF. In nucleotides, the CDR3 is TGTGCCAGTTTGCGGGACAGGGCGTCGACCGGGGAGCTGTTTTTT.

This clonotype was detected only once. The DNA for the CDR3 is TGTGCCAGCAGCTTGGGAGGAGGTAAAGCTTTCTTT. As protein: CASSLGGGKAFF. V usage is TRBV13 and J usage is TRBJ1-1; D gene uncertain. The CDR3 is 12 amino acids. Trimming took off 3 bases at V and 9 bases at J, with 11 bases between the two ends. Germline V gene lookup returns CDR1 PRHDT and CDR2 FYEKMQ (reference sequence).

The V gene is TRBV11-1, the J gene TRBJ2-7, with 10 bases identical to TRBD1. Per the germline V gene, CDR1 is SGHAT and CDR2 is FQDESV (reference sequence). The CDR3 has 15 residues. V dropped 5 bases and J dropped 0; count of bases not matched to a gene: 4. The CDR3 reads CASSRDRGPSYEQYF. The CDR3 DNA follows: TGTGCCAGCAGCCGAGACAGGGGGCCCTCCTACGAGCAGTACTTC.

This clonotype was recorded at least ten times. This chain connects TRBV7-9 to TRBJ2-7; TRBD1 agrees at 7 bases. The CDR3 has 15 amino acids. V lost 5 bases and J lost 2; bases outside the gene matches: 9. CDR1 SEHNR and CDR2 FQNEAQ come from the germline V gene (reference sequence). The CDR3 loop reads CASSHLGDRAYEQYF. The CDR3 DNA follows: TGTGCCAGCAGCCATTTAGGGGACAGAGCCTACGAGCAGTACTTC.

This clonotype occurred many times. The V call is TRBV27, the J call TRBJ2-7; 9 bases map to TRBD2. The junction had 5 bases not matched to a gene; V was cut back by 6 bases and J by 5 bases. The length of the CDR3 is 13 residues. CDR1 is MNHEY and CDR2 is SMNVEV in the germline V gene (reference sequence). CDR3 DNA sequence: TGTGCCAGCAGCGGGACTAGCTACCACGAGCAGTACTTC. Its protein is CASSGTSYHEQYF.

The chain employs TRBV11-2 and TRBJ2-5, with D possibly TRBD2 on 6 matching bases. The CDR3 is 14 amino acids. Trimming pared 6 bases from V and 0 bases from J, leaving 11 bases between. Germline CDR1 and CDR2: SGHAT and FQNNGV. CDR3 coding DNA: TGTGCCAGCAGGAAACTAGCCCACCAAGAGACCCAGTACTTC. This codes for CASRKLAHQETQYF. Based on the CDR3 plus reference TRBV11-2 and TRBJ2-5, the full variable domain is EAGVAQSPRYKIIEKRQSVAFWCNPISGHATLYWYQQILGQGPKLLIQFQNNGVVDDSQLPKDRFSAERLKGVDSTLKIQPAKLEDSAVYLCASRKLAHQETQYFGPGTRLLVL.

In its sample, this clonotype was seen many times. The chain recombines TRBV10-2 with TRBJ2-2, with 11 bases matching TRBD2. CDR1 is WSHSY, CDR2 SAAADI, per germline. The CDR3 spans 15 residues. Trimming cost V 4 bases and J 5 bases; bases outside gene matches: 3. The CDR3 loop reads CASSASGRLTGELFF. The CDR3 nucleotides are TGCGCCAGCAGTGCTAGCGGGAGGCTTACCGGGGAGCTGTTTTTT.

This clonotype was found a few times. The genes are TRBV5-4 and TRBJ1-1, with 9 bases matching TRBD1. From germline, CDR1 is SGHNT and CDR2 YYREEE (reference sequence). The J segment lost 3 bases and the V segment lost 2 bases, leaving 2 bases of the junction unmatched. The CDR3 runs to 14 residues. The DNA of the CDR3 is TGTGCCAGCAGCTTAGACAGGGGGGACACTGAAGCTTTCTTT. Residues: CASSLDRGDTEAFF.

The sample holds a few counts of this clonotype. The V call is TRBV19, the J call TRBJ1-2; 7 positions match TRBD1. The CDR3 is 15 amino acids. The junction had 11 bases not matched to a gene; V was cut back by 5 bases and J by 5 bases. Germline-derived CDR1 and CDR2 are LNHDA and SQIVND (reference sequence). CDR3 DNA sequence: TGTGCCAGTAGTCCTAAGGGGGCGGGGGCTTATGGCTACACCTTC. As protein: CASSPKGAGAYGYTF. Supplemented by reference TRBV19 and TRBJ1-2, the full variable domain reads DGGITQSPKYLFRKEGQNVTLSCEQNLNHDAMYWYRQDPGQGLRLIYYSQIVNDFQKGDIAEGYSVSREKKESFPLTVTSAQKNPTAFYLCASSPKGAGAYGYTFGSGTRLTVV.

This clonotype was counted at least ten times. This chain joins TRBV6-1 and TRBJ2-7, with D possibly matching TRBD1 (7 bases). Germline loops: CDR1 MNHNS, CDR2 SASEGT. This CDR3 is built from 15 residues. Trimming shortened V by 7 bases and J by 2 bases, and 18 bases separated the two germline ends. As DNA, the CDR3 is TGTGCCAGCACACGACTAGGGGGCTCGGCCTACGAGCAGTACTTC. As protein: CASTRLGGSAYEQYF.

In the case of this clonotype: One base away lies a much larger clone, so this may be a sequencing read error. The chain recombines TRBV7-2 with TRBJ1-1, with a possible D match to TRBD1 (5 bases). Germline V gene lookup returns CDR1 SGHTA and CDR2 FQGNSA. The CDR3 has 14 residues. Trimming pared 3 bases from V and 1 base from J, leaving 9 bases between. The CDR3 nucleotides read TGTACCAGCAGCTTGCAGGGTTCGAACACTGAAGCTTTCTTT. It is translated as CTSSLQGSNTEAFF. Full variable domain (outside the CDR3, taken from reference TRBV7-2 and TRBJ1-1): GAGVSQSPSNKVTEKGKDVELRCDPISGHTALYWYRQSLGQGLEFLIYFQGNSAPDKSGLPSDRFSAERTGGSVSTLTIQRTQQEDSAVYLCTSSLQGSNTEAFFGQGTRLTVV.

Note on this clonotype: This could be a read error, since a much larger clone is one nucleotide away. The chain uses TRBV20-1 and TRBJ2-1; D might be TRBD2 (5 bases). This CDR3 contains 14 residues. CDR1 and CDR2 (germline): DFQATT, SNEGSKA (reference sequence). V was clipped by 7 bases and J by 5 bases, with 18 bases between them. This CDR3 reads CSVGSRRRNNEQFF. CDR3 coding DNA: TGCAGTGTTGGGAGCAGGAGGAGAAACAATGAGCAGTTCTTC.

The table lists this clonotype with many counts. The CDR3 sequence is CATSRDLYQPQHF. For the CDR3, the DNA is TGTGCCACCAGCCGGGACTTGTATCAGCCCCAGCATTTT. The chain links TRBV19 to TRBJ1-5, with D tentatively TRBD1 (5 bases). The germline V gene has CDR1 LNHDA and CDR2 SQIVND (reference sequence). This CDR3 has 13 amino acids. V dropped 10 bases and J dropped 5 bases, with 15 bases sitting between them.

This rearrangement joins TRBV15 to TRBJ2-5; D is unclear. Germline V CDR1 and CDR2: LNHNV, YYDKDF (reference sequence). V lost 0 bases and J lost 4, with 12 bases in between. CDR3 length: 15 amino acids. The CDR3 is CATSRDLGQRETQYF. CDR3 bases: TGTGCCACCAGCAGAGATTTAGGGCAGCGAGAGACCCAGTACTTC.

The chain couples TRBV11-2 to TRBJ2-7, with 10 nucleotides matching TRBD2. The germline CDR1 and CDR2 sequences are SGHAT and FQNNGV. CDR3 length: 18 residues. Trimming cost V 0 bases and J 7 bases; bases outside gene matches: 15. The CDR3 DNA reads as TGTGCCAGCAGCTTAGATCGGGTTTTGAAGCGGGAGGGGAATGAGCAGTACTTC. This encodes CASSLDRVLKREGNEQYF.